What follows are 29 T cell receptor beta chains derived from one specimen sequenced in a study of cytotoxic CD8 clonotypes in ibrutinib-treated CLL. Here immunoSEQ multiplex PCR was the method, and the copy in TCRdb shows in-frame clones only, minus some. Of 250,000 to 350,000 clones in the sample, around 69% were seen once. This specimen was PBMCs, taken at disease progression, from a patient treated with ibrutinib. These receptors originate from a human donor with chronic lymphocytic leukemia.

This clone has more than one count but fewer than ten. This chain uses TRBV5-6 with TRBJ2-3; 9 nucleotides line up with TRBD2. Trimming cost V 0 bases and J 6 bases; bases outside gene matches: 8. CDR1 and CDR2 (germline): SGHDT, YYEEEE. This CDR3 is 16 amino acids long. CDR3 nucleotides: TGTGCCAGCAGCTTGGTGGGCGGGGGGGCCCATGATACGCAGTATTTT. Translation gives CASSLVGGGAHDTQYF.

The rearrangement uses TRBV2 and TRBJ1-2; maybe TRBD1 (5 bases). Germline CDR1 reads SNHLY; CDR2 reads FYNNEI. V lost 1 base and J 6 bases, leaving 18 bases between the germline ends. This CDR3 comprises 16 residues. The CDR3 nucleotides read TGTGCCAGCAGTGAAGAGGAGGGGTGGTCTTGGGATGGCTACACCTTC. The encoded protein is CASSEEEGWSWDGYTF.

The V and J genes are TRBV28 and TRBJ2-7, with TRBD2 as a possible D gene (5 bases). The ends were cut back, 1 base at V and 7 bases at J, with 14 bases in the middle. Germline loops: CDR1 MDHEN, CDR2 SYDVKM. This CDR3 has 14 amino acids. The CDR3 here is CASSLYPGIGEQYF. In DNA form, the CDR3 reads TGTGCCAGCAGTTTATATCCGGGAATCGGGGAGCAGTACTTC.

V usage is TRBV25-1 and J usage is TRBJ1-3, with 7 bases that match TRBD1. The germline V gene encodes CDR1 MGHDK and CDR2 SYGVNS. J gave up 4 bases and V 3 bases, and 6 bases lay outside the gene matches. There are 15 residues in the CDR3. The CDR3 region has the DNA TGTGCCAGCAGTGACCAAGACAGGGTAGGAAACACCATATATTTT. Encoded protein: CASSDQDRVGNTIYF.

The chain employs TRBV7-8 and TRBJ2-2, with 8 bases fitting TRBD2. The CDR3 is made up of 14 amino acids. Germline values: CDR1 SGHVS, CDR2 FQNEAQ. V shed 11 bases, J shed 9 bases, and the junction held 14 bases outside the gene matches. CDR3 loop: CAGRGLGSPRELFF. CDR3 DNA sequence: TGTGCCGGACGGGGACTAGGGTCACCTAGGGAGCTGTTTTTT.

CDR3 nucleotide sequence: TGCGCCAGCAGCTTGGAGGTTTCAGATACGCAGTATTTT. This sequence encodes CASSLEVSDTQYF. This chain links TRBV5-1 with TRBJ2-3; D not certain. V was trimmed by 0 bases and J by 4 bases, leaving 6 bases between them. The CDR3 spans 13 residues. Germline loops: CDR1 SGHRS, CDR2 YFSETQ.

This chain's CDR3 is CASSEYQGQRTDTQYF. The CDR3 DNA reads as TGTGCCAGCAGTGAATACCAAGGACAGCGCACAGATACGCAGTATTTT. The V call is TRBV25-1, the J call TRBJ2-3; D might be TRBD1 (6 bases). Germline V gene lookup returns CDR1 MGHDK and CDR2 SYGVNS. Between the trimmed V and J ends, which lost 0 bases and 1 base, there was a span of 11 bases. This CDR3 region has 16 residues.

The chain employs TRBV7-2 and TRBJ2-3; 12 nucleotides align to TRBD2. Germline V CDR1 and CDR2: SGHTA, FQGNSA. This CDR3 is built from 16 residues. With 2 bases clipped from V and 7 bases from J, the junction kept 7 bases outside the gene matches. In nucleotides, the CDR3 is TGTGCCAGCAGCTTATGGTCTAGCGGGGGGGAGAATACGCAGTATTTT. It translates to CASSLWSSGGENTQYF.

This clone showed up just once. The genes are TRBV5-1 and TRBJ1-3; possibly TRBD1 for D (6 bases). Looked up from germline, CDR1 is SGHRS and CDR2 is YFSETQ. The CDR3 runs 15 residues. The V and J ends lost 4 bases and 8 bases respectively, with 19 bases between them. The CDR3 DNA reads as TGCGCCAGCAGCCAAACACAGGGAATTAGGGACACCATATATTTT. Translating it yields CASSQTQGIRDTIYF. The entire variable domain, with the rest obtained from reference TRBV5-1 and TRBJ1-3, is as follows: KAGVTQTPRYLIKTRGQQVTLSCSPISGHRSVSWYQQTPGQGLQFLFEYFSETQRNKGNFPGRFSGRQFSNSRSEMNVSTLELGDSALYLCASSQTQGIRDTIYFGEGSWLTVV.

This clone was seen a single time. The gene calls are TRBV29-1 and TRBJ2-2, with TRBD2 matching 14 bases. From germline, CDR1 is SQVTM and CDR2 ANQGSEA. Germline trimming cut 4 bases from V and 4 bases from J; bases unmatched to any gene: 14. This CDR3 contains 19 residues. CDR3 sequence: CSVVGLAGGTLRGTGELFF. The CDR3 bases are TGCAGCGTTGTTGGACTAGCGGGGGGTACCCTTCGGGGCACCGGGGAGCTGTTTTTT.

The chain couples TRBV5-1 to TRBJ2-1, with D perhaps TRBD2 (6 bases). This CDR3 is 14 amino acids long. From germline, CDR1 is SGHRS and CDR2 YFSETQ. V shed 2 bases and J shed 5 bases, with 11 bases lying between them. The CDR3 is CASSFRGVDNEQFF. The CDR3 region has the DNA TGCGCCAGCAGCTTTCGCGGGGTGGACAATGAGCAGTTCTTC.

The chain combines TRBV6-5 with TRBJ2-7; possible D gene TRBD1, 6 bases. The CDR3 extends over 14 amino acids. V dropped 3 bases and J dropped 2 bases, with 11 bases sitting between them. Germline V lookup: CDR1 MNHEY, CDR2 SVGAGI. The CDR3 DNA is TGTGCCAGCAGTTATTCCAGGGGTGCCTACGAGCAGTACTTC. Amino acid sequence: CASSYSRGAYEQYF.

The chain links TRBV9 to TRBJ2-2; no clear D. The CDR3 totals 13 residues. Trimming left V 3 bases short and J 6 bases short, with 9 bases between. CDR1 is SGDLS and CDR2 is YYNGEE in the germline V gene. Here the CDR3 DNA reads TGTGCCAGCAGCGATAATGGGCCCGGGGAGCTGTTTTTT. This codes for CASSDNGPGELFF.

The CDR3 bases are TGTGCCAGTAGTTCAACCCTAAGCACGGAGCAGTTCTTC. It yields the protein CASSSTLSTEQFF. The chain couples TRBV19 to TRBJ2-1; D unclear. CDR3 length: 13 residues. Trimming left V 5 bases short and J 10 bases short, with 15 bases between. Germline V gene lookup returns CDR1 LNHDA and CDR2 SQIVND (reference sequence).

This clone was counted once. V usage is TRBV5-6 and J usage is TRBJ2-3; 9 positions agree with TRBD2. This CDR3 region has 17 residues. Germline V CDR1 and CDR2: SGHDT, YYEEEE. With V trimmed by 3 bases and J by 4 bases, 12 bases remained unmatched. CDR3 sequence (DNA): TGTGCCAGCAGCTCCTTTGCGGGGGGGCCGGTTGCAGATACGCAGTATTTT. Its translation is CASSSFAGGPVADTQYF.

V usage is TRBV5-4 and J usage is TRBJ2-7, with D perhaps TRBD1 or TRBD2 (7 bases each). Looked up from germline, CDR1 is SGHNT and CDR2 is YYREEE (reference sequence). This CDR3 has 16 residues. V was shortened by 4 bases and J by 0 bases, with 17 bases between the two germline ends. The CDR3 nucleotides are TGTGCCAGCAGCCGCGGGGGACAGCAGAGCTCCTACGAGCAGTACTTC. Its translation is CASSRGGQQSSYEQYF.

This clone was counted a few times. The gene calls are TRBV25-1 and TRBJ1-3, with a possible D match to TRBD1 (5 bases). V was shortened by 4 bases and J by 0 bases, with 13 bases between the two germline ends. Germline V gene sequence: CDR1 MGHDK, CDR2 SYGVNS. The CDR3 extends over 16 amino acids. The CDR3 region has the DNA TGTGCCAGCAGTGGGGCAGGGATTTACTCTGGAAACACCATATATTTT. Translated: CASSGAGIYSGNTIYF.

The sample holds one count of this clone. J is TRBJ1-1 and V is TRBV29-1, with no clear D. The germline CDR1 and CDR2 sequences are SQVTM and ANQGSEA. The length of the CDR3 is 12 residues. V was clipped by 8 bases and J by 5 bases, with 15 bases between them. The CDR3 DNA follows: TGCAGCTCCCTCAGTGGGCAGACTGAAGCTTTCTTT. It is translated as CSSLSGQTEAFF.

The chain has TRBV20-1 and TRBJ2-7; tentative D call: TRBD2 (6 bases). This CDR3 is 11 amino acids long. The germline V gene encodes CDR1 DFQATT and CDR2 SNEGSKA (reference sequence). V lost 4 bases, J lost 7 bases, and 11 bases lay in between. CDR3: CSATRGREQYF. The CDR3 bases are TGCAGTGCTACCCGGGGGAGGGAGCAGTACTTC.

This clone showed up just a few times. The chain couples TRBV18 to TRBJ1-1; 7 nucleotides align to TRBD1. V shed 5 bases and J 5 bases; nucleotides not matched to a gene: 5. Germline CDR1 and CDR2: KGHSH and LQKENI. The CDR3 extends over 13 amino acids. The CDR3 coding sequence is TGTGCCAGCTCAAGACAGGGAGGAACTGAAGCTTTCTTT. Protein product: CASSRQGGTEAFF.

V gene TRBV9 combines with J gene TRBJ1-4, with no clear D. V was shortened by 2 bases and J by 0 bases, with 5 bases between the two germline ends. The V gene's germline CDR1 is SGDLS and CDR2 YYNGEE. This CDR3 is built from 14 residues. For the CDR3, the DNA is TGTGCCAGCAGCGTCGGGGCAACTAATGAAAAACTGTTTTTT. Amino acid sequence: CASSVGATNEKLFF.

CDR3 nucleotide sequence: TGTGCCACCAGCAGAGATCTGGGTAGCTCCCTGCAGTTCTTC. Amino acids: CATSRDLGSSLQFF. The J gene is TRBJ2-1, the V gene TRBV15, with D unclear. Germline V gives CDR1 LNHNV, CDR2 YYDKDF (reference sequence). The V and J ends lost 0 bases and 12 bases respectively, with 15 bases between them. The CDR3 loop spans 14 amino acids.

This rearrangement joins TRBV11-2 to TRBJ2-3; tentative D call: TRBD1 (5 bases). There are 15 residues in the CDR3. The V end lost 4 bases, the J end lost 0 bases, and 11 bases lay between the germline ends. The germline CDR1 and CDR2 sequences are SGHAT and FQNNGV. CDR3 in DNA: TGTGCCAGCAGCTCCAACAGGAGTAGCACAGATACGCAGTATTTT. This translates into CASSSNRSSTDTQYF.

The V and J genes are TRBV9 and TRBJ1-1, with a tentative D call TRBD1 (6 bases). CDR1 is SGDLS and CDR2 is YYNGEE in the germline V gene. V gave up 7 bases and J gave up 11 bases, with 18 bases separating them. The length of the CDR3 is 12 residues. CDR3 sequence (DNA): TGTGCCAGCGGGGGGGCAGGAGTCGACGCTTTCTTT. It is translated as CASGGAGVDAFF.

V usage is TRBV19 and J usage is TRBJ2-7, with TRBD1 matching over 9 bases. Germline lookup yields CDR1 LNHDA and CDR2 SQIVND (reference sequence). The CDR3 totals 14 residues. The V and J ends lost 6 bases and 2 bases, in that order; junction bases with no gene match: 5. The CDR3 DNA is TGTGCCAGTAGGGACGGGACAGGGACCTACGAGCAGTACTTC. Translation gives CASRDGTGTYEQYF.

This chain links TRBV5-5 with TRBJ1-1; D remains ambiguous. The ends were cut back, 0 bases at V and 5 bases at J, with 5 bases in the middle. Per the germline V gene, CDR1 is SGHKS and CDR2 is YYEKEE (reference sequence). CDR3 length: 12 amino acids. The CDR3, as DNA: TGTGCCAGCAGCTTGGAGTGGACTGAAGCTTTCTTT. Translation: CASSLEWTEAFF.

The rearrangement links TRBV4-2 to TRBJ1-5; D remains ambiguous. V gave up 3 bases and J gave up 11 bases, with 11 bases separating them. CDR3 length: 12 amino acids. The germline gives CDR1 LGHNA, CDR2 YNFKEQ. CDR3 loop: CASSQAGDSQHF. For the CDR3, the DNA is TGTGCCAGCAGCCAGGCGGGAGACTCCCAGCATTTT.

The chain is built from TRBV7-2 and TRBJ1-5, with D possibly matching TRBD1 (6 bases). CDR1 and CDR2 (germline): SGHTA, FQGNSA. The CDR3 runs 15 residues. Trimming took 0 bases from V and 4 from J, leaving 10 bases between them. CDR3 amino acids: CASSLAGGGNQPQHF. For the CDR3, the DNA is TGTGCCAGCAGCTTAGCGGGGGGCGGAAATCAGCCCCAGCATTTT.

The rearrangement joins TRBV7-2 to TRBJ2-1; possibly TRBD2 for D (6 bases). CDR3 length: 18 residues. The germline V gene encodes CDR1 SGHTA and CDR2 FQGNSA. V lost 3 bases and J 5 bases, leaving 23 bases between the germline ends. The CDR3 here is CASSFPALAGSEDNEQFF. DNA of the CDR3: TGTGCCAGCAGCTTTCCCGCCCTGGCGGGGTCGGAGGACAATGAGCAGTTCTTC.